This TCR beta chain was identified during a study of cytomegalovirus exposure and HLA in healthy donors. Repertoires were generated with immunoSEQ multiplex PCR, while TCRdb's copy carries only in-frame clones and drops some. The profile shows 300,000 to 450,000 clones, roughly 85% of them singletons. V was shortened by 3 bases and J by 8 bases, with 13 bases between the two germline ends. Per the germline V gene, CDR1 is MNHEY and CDR2 is SMNVEV (reference sequence). The CDR3 runs to 14 residues. The sequence was obtained from a woman aged 18-35 years in good health and CMV-seronegative. Sequenced sample: PBMCs. The chain combines TRBV27 with TRBJ1-4; a possible D gene is TRBD1 (5 bases). In nucleotides, the CDR3 is TGTGCCAGCAGTTTTCTCCAGGGTGAGGAAAAACTGTTTTTT. Encoded protein: CASSFLQGEEKLFF.